The next 5 T cell receptor beta chains were all read from a single sample in a study of Graves' ophthalmopathy and Graves' hyperthyroidism. Amplification of the TCR beta CDR3 regions used RNA transcripts (as template). HTBI primers primed a first-round RT-PCR, and a second-round multiplex PCR followed. From the multiplex PCR reads, TCRdb called clonotypes with MiXCR, one entry per CDR3 protein. The sample records approximately 460,000 distinct CDR3 sequences, about an eighth being singletons. Sequenced material: blood. The source is a woman aged 25 to 39 with Graves' ophthalmopathy.

The chain joins TRBV12-3 or TRBV12-4 to TRBJ1-1; 8 positions match TRBD1. V lost 7 bases and J lost 1; bases outside the gene matches: 5. CDR3 size: 14 residues. This CDR3 is CASTPDRANTEAFF. CDR3 nucleotides: TGTGCCAGCACCCCGGACAGGGCGAACACTGAAGCTTTCTTT.

This clonotype was seen repeatedly, ten times or more. The rearrangement links TRBV20-1 to TRBJ2-7, with TRBD2 as a possible D gene (6 bases). The CDR3 runs 14 residues. Per germline, CDR1 DFQATT and CDR2 SNEGSKA (reference sequence). V gave up 3 bases and J gave up 3 bases, with 15 bases separating them. CDR3 in DNA: TGCAGTGCTAGCCGACGGGGGAGCTACTACGAGCAGTACTTC. This codes for CSASRRGSYYEQYF.

In DNA form, the CDR3 reads TGCGCCAGCAGCTTGGGCGCGCCCAGCTCTGGAAACACCATATATTTT. Encoded protein: CASSLGAPSSGNTIYF. The V call is TRBV5-1, the J call TRBJ1-3; D not resolved. This CDR3 is built from 16 residues. Trimming removed 0 bases at V and 0 bases at J, with 10 bases between. Germline CDR1 SGHRS, CDR2 YFSETQ.

There are many counts of this clonotype. The rearrangement uses TRBV9 and TRBJ2-5; 9 nucleotides align to TRBD2. Unmatched junction bases numbered 4, after V lost 0 bases and J lost 1 base. CDR1 is SGDLS, CDR2 YYNGEE, per germline. The CDR3 covers 16 residues. The CDR3 region has the DNA TGTGCCAGCAGCGTAGGACTAGCGGACTCCCAAGAGACCCAGTACTTC. Residues: CASSVGLADSQETQYF.

This clonotype was recorded at least ten times. The gene calls are TRBV5-4 and TRBJ1-1, with D possibly TRBD1 on 5 matching bases. The CDR3 is 13 residues long. Trimming left V 0 bases short and J 3 bases short, with 6 bases between. Germline V gives CDR1 SGHNT, CDR2 YYREEE (reference sequence). In nucleotides, the CDR3 is TGTGCCAGCAGCTTGGCGGGACACACTGAAGCTTTCTTT. This gives the protein CASSLAGHTEAFF. Looking up the rest from reference TRBV5-4 and TRBJ1-1 gives the full variable domain: ETGVTQSPTHLIKTRGQQVTLRCSSQSGHNTVSWYQQALGQGPQFIFQYYREEENGRGNFPPRFSGLQFPNYSSELNVNALELDDSALYLCASSLAGHTEAFFGQGTRLTVV.